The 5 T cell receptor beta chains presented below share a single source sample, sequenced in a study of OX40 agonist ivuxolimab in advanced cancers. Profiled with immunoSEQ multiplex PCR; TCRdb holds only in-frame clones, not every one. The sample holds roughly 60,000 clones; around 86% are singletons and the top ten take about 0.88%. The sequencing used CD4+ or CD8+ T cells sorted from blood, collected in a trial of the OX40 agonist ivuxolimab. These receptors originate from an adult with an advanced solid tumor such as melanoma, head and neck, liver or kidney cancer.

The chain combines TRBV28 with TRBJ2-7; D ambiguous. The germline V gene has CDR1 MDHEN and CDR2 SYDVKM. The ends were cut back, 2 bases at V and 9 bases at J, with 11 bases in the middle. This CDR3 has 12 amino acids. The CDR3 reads CASSLTPRGQYF. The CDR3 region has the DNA TGTGCCAGCAGTTTAACCCCCCGCGGGCAGTACTTC.

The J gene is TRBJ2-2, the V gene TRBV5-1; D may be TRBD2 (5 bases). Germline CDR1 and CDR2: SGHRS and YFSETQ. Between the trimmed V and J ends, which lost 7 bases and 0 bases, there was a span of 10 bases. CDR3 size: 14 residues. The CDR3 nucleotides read TGCGCCAGCTATCAGGAGGCGAACACCGGGGAGCTGTTTTTT. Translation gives CASYQEANTGELFF.

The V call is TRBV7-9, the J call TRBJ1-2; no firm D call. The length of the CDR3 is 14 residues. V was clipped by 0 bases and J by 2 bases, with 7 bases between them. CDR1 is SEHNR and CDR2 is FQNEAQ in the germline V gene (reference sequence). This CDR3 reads CASSLAYGNYGYTF. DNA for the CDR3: TGTGCCAGCAGCTTAGCTTACGGGAACTATGGCTACACCTTC.

CDR3 nucleotides: TGTGCCAGCAGTGAATATGGGATAACGGAAGCTTTCTTT. Its translation: CASSEYGITEAFF. This chain connects TRBV6-1 to TRBJ1-1; the D is unclear. V lost 2 bases to trimming and J lost 8 bases, with 12 bases between them. The CDR3 covers 13 residues. CDR1 and CDR2 from the germline V gene are MNHNS and SASEGT.

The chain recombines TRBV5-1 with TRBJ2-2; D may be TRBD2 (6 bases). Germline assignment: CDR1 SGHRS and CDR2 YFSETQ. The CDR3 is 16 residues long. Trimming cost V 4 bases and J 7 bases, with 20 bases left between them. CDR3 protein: CASSPGGGAQIGELFF. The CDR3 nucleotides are TGCGCCAGCAGCCCCGGGGGTGGGGCGCAAATCGGGGAGCTGTTTTTT.